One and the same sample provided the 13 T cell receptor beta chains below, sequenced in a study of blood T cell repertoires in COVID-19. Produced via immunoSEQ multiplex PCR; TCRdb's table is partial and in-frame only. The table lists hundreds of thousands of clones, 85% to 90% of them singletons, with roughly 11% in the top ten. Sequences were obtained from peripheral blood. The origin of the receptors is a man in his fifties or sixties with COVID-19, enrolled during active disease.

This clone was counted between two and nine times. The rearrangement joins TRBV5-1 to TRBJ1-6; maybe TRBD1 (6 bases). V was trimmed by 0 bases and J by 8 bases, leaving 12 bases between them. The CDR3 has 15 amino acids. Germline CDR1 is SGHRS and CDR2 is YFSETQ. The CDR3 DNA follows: TGCGCCAGCAGCTTGGCAGGGGCGGGGGATTCACCCCTCCACTTT. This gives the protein CASSLAGAGDSPLHF.

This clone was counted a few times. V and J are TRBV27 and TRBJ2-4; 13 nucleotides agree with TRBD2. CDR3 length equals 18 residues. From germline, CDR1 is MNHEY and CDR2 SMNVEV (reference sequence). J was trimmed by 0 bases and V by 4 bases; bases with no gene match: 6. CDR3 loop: CASSSGLAGTLAKNIQYF. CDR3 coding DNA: TGTGCCAGCAGTTCGGGACTAGCGGGGACTCTAGCCAAAAACATTCAGTACTTC.

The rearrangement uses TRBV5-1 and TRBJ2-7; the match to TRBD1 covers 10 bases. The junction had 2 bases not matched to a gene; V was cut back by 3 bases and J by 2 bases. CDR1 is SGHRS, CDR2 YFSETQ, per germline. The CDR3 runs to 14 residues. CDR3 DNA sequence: TGCGCCAGCAGCTGGACAGGGGGTCCCTACGAGCAGTACTTC. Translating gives CASSWTGGPYEQYF.

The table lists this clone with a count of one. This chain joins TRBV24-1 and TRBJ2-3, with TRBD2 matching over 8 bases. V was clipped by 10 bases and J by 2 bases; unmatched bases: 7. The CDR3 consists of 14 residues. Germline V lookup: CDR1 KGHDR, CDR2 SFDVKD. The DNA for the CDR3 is TGTGCCACTCGAAGCGGGGGACTCACAGATACGCAGTATTTT. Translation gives CATRSGGLTDTQYF.

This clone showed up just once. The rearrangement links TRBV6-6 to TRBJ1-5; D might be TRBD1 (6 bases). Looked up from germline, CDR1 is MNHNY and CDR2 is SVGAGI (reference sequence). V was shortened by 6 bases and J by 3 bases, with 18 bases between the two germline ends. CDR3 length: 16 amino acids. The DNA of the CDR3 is TGTGCCAGCAGCCTGGGGGCCCCGGGCTCCAATCAGCCCCAGCATTTT. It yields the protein CASSLGAPGSNQPQHF.

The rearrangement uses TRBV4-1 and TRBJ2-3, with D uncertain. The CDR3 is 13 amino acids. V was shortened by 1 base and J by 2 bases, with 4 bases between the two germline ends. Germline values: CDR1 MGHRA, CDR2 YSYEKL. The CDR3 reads CASSQGLTDTQYF. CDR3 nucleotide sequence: TGCGCCAGCAGCCAAGGACTCACAGATACGCAGTATTTT.

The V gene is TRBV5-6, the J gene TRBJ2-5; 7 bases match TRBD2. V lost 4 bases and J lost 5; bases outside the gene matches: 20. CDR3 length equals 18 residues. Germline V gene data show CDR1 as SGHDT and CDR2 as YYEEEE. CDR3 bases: TGTGCCAGCAGCGCACCGGGACTACAGGTTTCACCAGGGGAGACCCAGTACTTC. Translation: CASSAPGLQVSPGETQYF.

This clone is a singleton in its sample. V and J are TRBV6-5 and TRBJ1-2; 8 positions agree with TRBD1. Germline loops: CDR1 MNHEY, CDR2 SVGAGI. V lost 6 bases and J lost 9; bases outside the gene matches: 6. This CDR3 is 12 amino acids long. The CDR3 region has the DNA TGTGCCAGCAGCAGAGACAGGGGACGCTACACCTTC. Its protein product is CASSRDRGRYTF.

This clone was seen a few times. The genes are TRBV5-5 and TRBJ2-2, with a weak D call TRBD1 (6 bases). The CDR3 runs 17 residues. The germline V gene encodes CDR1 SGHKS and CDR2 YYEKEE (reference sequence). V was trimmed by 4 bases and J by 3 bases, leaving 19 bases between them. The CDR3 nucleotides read TGTGCCAGCAGCCGCAGTTACAGGGTAGGGTACACCGGGGAGCTGTTTTTT. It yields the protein CASSRSYRVGYTGELFF.

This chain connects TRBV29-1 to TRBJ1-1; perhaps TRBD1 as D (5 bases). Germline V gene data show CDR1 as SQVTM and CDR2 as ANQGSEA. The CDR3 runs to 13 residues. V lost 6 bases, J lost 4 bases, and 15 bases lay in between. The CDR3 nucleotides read TGCAGCGTCCCAGGGTATTTGAGCACTGAAGCTTTCTTT. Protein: CSVPGYLSTEAFF.

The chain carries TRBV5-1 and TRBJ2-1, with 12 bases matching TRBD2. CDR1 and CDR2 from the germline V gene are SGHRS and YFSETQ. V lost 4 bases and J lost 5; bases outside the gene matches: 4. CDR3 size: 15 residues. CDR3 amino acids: CASSPRLAGDNEQFF. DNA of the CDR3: TGCGCCAGCAGCCCCCGACTAGCGGGGGACAATGAGCAGTTCTTC. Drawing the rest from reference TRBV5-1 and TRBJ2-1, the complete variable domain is KAGVTQTPRYLIKTRGQQVTLSCSPISGHRSVSWYQQTPGQGLQFLFEYFSETQRNKGNFPGRFSGRQFSNSRSEMNVSTLELGDSALYLCASSPRLAGDNEQFFGPGTRLTVL.

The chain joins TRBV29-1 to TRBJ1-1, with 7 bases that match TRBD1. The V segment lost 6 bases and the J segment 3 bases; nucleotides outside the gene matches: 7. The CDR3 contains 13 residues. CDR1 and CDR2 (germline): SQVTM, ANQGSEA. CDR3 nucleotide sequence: TGCAGCGTACCGGGACAGACCTACACTGAAGCTTTCTTT. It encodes CSVPGQTYTEAFF. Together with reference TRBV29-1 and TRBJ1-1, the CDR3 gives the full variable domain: SAVISQKPSRDICQRGTSLTIQCQVDSQVTMMFWYRQQPGQSLTLIATANQGSEATYESGFVIDKFPISRPNLTFSTLTVSNMSPEDSSIYLCSVPGQTYTEAFFGQGTRLTVV.

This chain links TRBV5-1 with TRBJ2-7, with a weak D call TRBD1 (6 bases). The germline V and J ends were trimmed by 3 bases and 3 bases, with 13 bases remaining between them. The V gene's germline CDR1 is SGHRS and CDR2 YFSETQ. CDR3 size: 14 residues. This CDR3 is CASSSEDRNYEQYF. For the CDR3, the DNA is TGCGCCAGCAGCTCGGAGGACAGAAACTACGAGCAGTACTTC.